This TCR beta chain was obtained from a study of vaccination and CD4 T cells after COVID-19. The J segment lost 2 bases and the V segment lost 2 bases, leaving 7 bases of the junction unmatched. CDR1 is DFQATT and CDR2 is SNEGSKA in the germline V gene (reference sequence). The CDR3 is 16 amino acids. This clonotype is medium-sized (0.01 to 0.1%). Its antigen is unidentified. Researchers used the Oncomine TCR Beta short-read assay to sequence DNA from cultured CD4+ T cells. MiXCR, run by TCRdb on the PCR reads, gives a single entry per CDR3 protein. The sample carries approximately 13,000 distinct CDR3 sequences, 60% to 70% recorded once. The treatment was: approximately 10-day PBMC culture with coronavirus spike peptide pools or control peptides (ViraFEST assay).

The material sequenced was CD4+ T cells from blood, cultured in vitro. This TCR was sampled from a human donor who had recovered from COVID-19. The V and J genes are TRBV20-1 and TRBJ1-5; 9 nucleotides line up with TRBD1. The CDR3 region is CSARRQGVIGNQPQHF. The CDR3 nucleotides read TGCAGTGCTAGACGACAGGGGGTAATCGGCAATCAGCCCCAGCATTTT.